This T cell receptor (beta chain) was recorded in a study of CDR3 diversity in severe acne. Germline V gives CDR1 SGHTA, CDR2 FQGNSA. CDR3 length: 19 amino acids. Each CDR3 protein gets one entry after TCRdb re-called the PCR reads with MiXCR. This table holds 97,000 or so distinct CDR3 sequences, about half found once. This clonotype was recorded a few times. At one end the junction does not follow the germline gene, possibly because of a read error. Sequences were obtained from blood. The clonotype was recovered from a male donor with acne. The gene calls are TRBV7-2 and TRBJ2-3; 7 bases line up with TRBD2. The CDR3 region has the DNA TGTGCCAGCAGCCAAGATTGGACGGAAACCGGGGAGGGCACAGGTACGCAGTATTTT. Residues: CASSQDWTETGEGTGTQYF.